Presented here are 24 T cell receptor beta chains from one specimen sequenced in a study of shared clonotypes between healthy human individuals. Sequencing was performed with immunoSEQ multiplex PCR; in TCRdb, only in-frame clones are kept and a portion is missing. The table records 2 million to 3 million clones, 93% of them present only once. The sequenced sample was naive CD4+ T cells from PBMCs. Subset: CD45RA+ positively selected. The receptors shown here come from a man aged 18-30 years in good health. Some clones in this sample may be carry-over from other donors' samples.

The chain joins TRBV15 to TRBJ2-3, with 7 bases fitting TRBD1. Per germline, CDR1 LNHNV and CDR2 YYDKDF (reference sequence). V shed 1 base, J shed 4 bases, and the junction held 2 bases outside the gene matches. The CDR3 covers 14 residues. This CDR3 reads CATSRVDRSDTQYF. The CDR3 DNA follows: TGTGCCACCAGCAGAGTGGACAGGTCAGATACGCAGTATTTT.

The rearrangement uses TRBV28 and TRBJ1-3, with D possibly matching TRBD1 (6 bases). CDR1 and CDR2 (germline): MDHEN, SYDVKM. The CDR3 contains 14 residues. Trimming took 10 bases from V and 10 from J, leaving 23 bases between them. The CDR3 DNA follows: TGTGCCACCGTAAGGACAGCCGCAGGTCGAACCATATATTTT. This sequence encodes CATVRTAAGRTIYF.

The chain couples TRBV29-1 to TRBJ2-5; TRBD1 aligns across 7 bases. The germline V gene encodes CDR1 SQVTM and CDR2 ANQGSEA. The CDR3 covers 14 residues. V lost 2 bases, J lost 2 bases, and 5 bases stayed unmatched. CDR3: CSVEWQGVQETQYF. The CDR3, as DNA: TGCAGCGTTGAATGGCAGGGGGTACAAGAGACCCAGTACTTC.

A note on this clone: The same CDR3 can be traced to other DNA sequences in this sample. The chain couples TRBV27 to TRBJ1-1; D remains ambiguous. Trimming left V 3 bases short and J 5 bases short, with 7 bases between. Germline V gene lookup returns CDR1 MNHEY and CDR2 SMNVEV (reference sequence). CDR3 length equals 12 residues. CDR3 coding DNA: TGTGCCAGCAGTTTTAAAGGGACTGAAGCTTTCTTT. This encodes CASSFKGTEAFF.

V gene TRBV14 combines with J gene TRBJ2-5, with D hard to call. Germline V gene lookup returns CDR1 SGHDN and CDR2 FVKESK. The CDR3 runs to 14 residues. Trimming pared 0 bases from V and 7 bases from J, leaving 12 bases between. The CDR3 here is CASSQEWGLGTQYF. DNA of the CDR3: TGTGCCAGCAGCCAAGAATGGGGTTTGGGGACCCAGTACTTC. Filled out from reference TRBV14 and TRBJ2-5, the complete variable domain reads EAGVTQFPSHSVIEKGQTVTLRCDPISGHDNLYWYRRVMGKEIKFLLHFVKESKQDESGMPNNRFLAERTGGTYSTLKVQPAELEDSGVYFCASSQEWGLGTQYFGPGTRLLVL.

This clone was seen a single time. The V call is TRBV7-2, the J call TRBJ2-7, with 8 bases fitting TRBD1. The CDR3 contains 17 residues. The ends lost 5 bases at V and 3 bases at J; junction bases unmatched: 15. Germline V CDR1 and CDR2: SGHTA, FQGNSA. CDR3: CASSRGQVGEWRYEQYF. The CDR3 DNA is TGTGCCAGCAGCCGGGGACAGGTAGGAGAATGGCGCTACGAGCAGTACTTC.

J is TRBJ2-7 and V is TRBV7-8; no firm D call. V lost 1 base and J 5 bases, leaving 12 bases between the germline ends. This CDR3 region has 14 residues. The germline V gene encodes CDR1 SGHVS and CDR2 FQNEAQ. CDR3 DNA: TGTGCCAGCAGCTTAGGGTCGGCCTCAGACGAGCAGTACTTC. It translates to CASSLGSASDEQYF. Variable domain in full (rest from reference TRBV7-8 and TRBJ2-7): GAGVSQSPRYKVAKRGQDVALRCDPISGHVSLFWYQQALGQGPEFLTYFQNEAQLDKSGLPSDRFFAERPEGSVSTLKIQRTQQEDSAVYLCASSLGSASDEQYFGPGTRLTVT.

This chain connects TRBV9 to TRBJ1-4; D is unresolved. This CDR3 comprises 14 residues. V was clipped by 1 base and J by 7 bases, with 11 bases between them. Germline-derived CDR1 and CDR2 are SGDLS and YYNGEE. The CDR3 reads CASSVNVGGEKLFF. In DNA, the CDR3 is TGTGCCAGCAGCGTAAACGTTGGAGGTGAAAAACTGTTTTTT.

The rearrangement links TRBV29-1 to TRBJ2-4, with unresolved D. V dropped 4 bases and J dropped 3 bases, with 7 bases sitting between them. Germline-derived CDR1 and CDR2 are SQVTM and ANQGSEA. This CDR3 comprises 12 residues. The CDR3, as DNA: TGCAGCGTTGTTGGCTACAAAAACATTCAGTACTTC. Amino acids: CSVVGYKNIQYF. Full variable domain (outside the CDR3, taken from reference TRBV29-1 and TRBJ2-4): SAVISQKPSRDICQRGTSLTIQCQVDSQVTMMFWYRQQPGQSLTLIATANQGSEATYESGFVIDKFPISRPNLTFSTLTVSNMSPEDSSIYLCSVVGYKNIQYFGAGTRLSVL.

This chain joins TRBV7-6 and TRBJ2-7; 7 bases match TRBD2. The CDR3 loop spans 13 amino acids. Germline V gives CDR1 SGHVS, CDR2 FNYEAQ. Trimming at V came to 0 bases and at J to 8 bases, leaving 4 bases not matched to a gene. The DNA of the CDR3 is TGTGCCAGCAGCTTAGCGGGGGGGGTTAAGCAGTACTTC. It codes for CASSLAGGVKQYF.

To note about this clone: The sample holds other DNA sequences that translate to the same CDR3. V is TRBV18 and J is TRBJ2-5; D is unresolved. Germline CDR1 is KGHSH and CDR2 is LQKENI. This CDR3 contains 13 residues. V was trimmed by 3 bases and J by 5 bases, leaving 10 bases between them. CDR3 bases: TGTGCCAGCTCACCCGGGCTTAGGGAGACCCAGTACTTC. Protein: CASSPGLRETQYF.

On this clone itself: Other DNA variants within this sample encode the same CDR3. The chain employs TRBV7-2 and TRBJ2-3; TRBD2 might be the D (5 bases). The V and J ends lost 5 bases and 0 bases respectively, with 9 bases between them. Germline values: CDR1 SGHTA, CDR2 FQGNSA. The CDR3 runs 14 residues. The CDR3 loop reads CASSIRTSTDTQYF. CDR3 DNA: TGTGCCAGCAGCATCCGGACTAGCACAGATACGCAGTATTTT.

This sequence joins TRBV5-4 and TRBJ2-1; D might be TRBD1 (7 bases). Germline V gene lookup returns CDR1 SGHNT and CDR2 YYREEE (reference sequence). Trimming shortened V by 0 bases and J by 5 bases, and 15 bases separated the two germline ends. The length of the CDR3 is 16 residues. CDR3 sequence: CASSLVGRGDHNEQFF. In DNA, the CDR3 is TGTGCCAGCAGCTTGGTCGGCAGGGGGGACCACAATGAGCAGTTCTTC.

The chain links TRBV18 to TRBJ1-2; a weak D match, TRBD1 (6 bases). Germline lookup yields CDR1 KGHSH and CDR2 LQKENI. The CDR3 has 13 amino acids. Between the trimmed V and J ends, which lost 5 bases and 8 bases, there was a span of 15 bases. CDR3 protein: CASSSTGAKGYTF. CDR3 nucleotides: TGTGCCAGCTCATCGACGGGGGCGAAAGGCTACACCTTC.

This chain links TRBV7-3 with TRBJ2-3; perhaps TRBD2 as D (6 bases). Germline loops: CDR1 SGHTA, CDR2 FQGTGA. With 1 base removed from V and 4 bases from J, the gap between germline ends came to 18 bases. The CDR3 is 17 residues long. The CDR3 DNA sequence: TGTGCCAGCAGCTTAAGGTTCGGGGGAGATTCCGCAGATACGCAGTATTTT. It is translated as CASSLRFGGDSADTQYF. Based on the CDR3 plus reference TRBV7-3 and TRBJ2-3, the full variable domain is GAGVSQTPSNKVTEKGKYVELRCDPISGHTALYWYRQSLGQGPEFLIYFQGTGAADDSGLPNDRFFAVRPEGSVSTLKIQRTERGDSAVYLCASSLRFGGDSADTQYFGPGTRLTVL.

The chain uses TRBV4-1 and TRBJ2-5; 8 bases map to TRBD1. Germline V gene data show CDR1 as MGHRA and CDR2 as YSYEKL. Trimming removed 1 base from V and 5 bases from J; junction bases left unmatched: 12. The CDR3 has 17 amino acids. DNA for the CDR3: TGCGCCAGCAGCCAAGCCCCCGGTCGGGACAGGTGGGAGACCCAGTACTTC. It specifies CASSQAPGRDRWETQYF.

The V call is TRBV4-1, the J call TRBJ2-7, with 11 bases lining up with TRBD2. V was pared by 4 bases and J by 0 bases, with 5 bases of the junction left unmatched. CDR3 size: 16 residues. Looked up from germline, CDR1 is MGHRA and CDR2 is YSYEKL. In DNA form, the CDR3 reads TGCGCCAGCAGCCGTCAACTAGCGGGGGACTCCTACGAGCAGTACTTC. Translating it yields CASSRQLAGDSYEQYF.

The rearrangement links TRBV28 to TRBJ2-3; no clear D gene. The V end was cut by 6 bases, the J end by 5 bases, with 12 bases between. The CDR3 totals 13 residues. Germline loops: CDR1 MDHEN, CDR2 SYDVKM. CDR3 nucleotides: TGTGCCAGCAGCATCCCAAGAGGAGATACGCAGTATTTT. This sequence encodes CASSIPRGDTQYF.

The chain uses TRBV5-4 and TRBJ2-5, with D unresolved. CDR1 SGHNT and CDR2 YYREEE come from the germline V gene (reference sequence). The CDR3 is made up of 13 amino acids. V lost 4 bases and J 5 bases, leaving 12 bases between the germline ends. DNA for the CDR3: TGTGCCAGCAGCCCCTCTGTCGTGGAGACCCAGTACTTC. Its protein is CASSPSVVETQYF.

The chain uses TRBV5-5 and TRBJ2-7, with 9 nucleotides matching TRBD2. This CDR3 contains 15 residues. V trimming: 6 bases; J trimming: 3 bases; junction bases outside the gene matches: 10. The V gene's germline CDR1 is SGHKS and CDR2 YYEKEE (reference sequence). The CDR3 DNA sequence: TGTGCCAGCACCCCCCGGACTAGCGCCAACTACGAGCAGTACTTC. Amino acid sequence: CASTPRTSANYEQYF.

The rearrangement joins TRBV27 to TRBJ2-3; D tentatively reads TRBD1 or TRBD2 (5 bases each). The germline CDR1 and CDR2 sequences are MNHEY and SMNVEV (reference sequence). This CDR3 region has 12 residues. The V and J ends lost 4 bases and 14 bases respectively, with 16 bases between them. Written as DNA, the CDR3 is TGTGCCAGCAGTTCCGGGCCGAGGGACCGGTATTTT. It yields the protein CASSSGPRDRYF.

This clone was seen only once. The rearrangement uses TRBV5-1 and TRBJ2-3, with D tentatively TRBD1 or TRBD2 (5 bases each). V was shortened by 4 bases and J by 2 bases, with 20 bases between the two germline ends. This CDR3 contains 17 residues. CDR1 SGHRS and CDR2 YFSETQ come from the germline V gene. The chain's CDR3 is CASSGGAGLITTDTQYF. Written as DNA, the CDR3 is TGCGCCAGCAGCGGGGGAGCCGGACTTATAACCACAGATACGCAGTATTTT.

This chain uses TRBV7-2 with TRBJ2-3; the D is unclear. V lost 5 bases, J lost 3 bases, and 6 bases lay in between. Germline-derived CDR1 and CDR2 are SGHTA and FQGNSA. The CDR3 totals 12 residues. The CDR3: CASSDFTDTQYF. As DNA, the CDR3 is TGTGCCAGCAGCGACTTTACAGATACGCAGTATTTT.

V gene TRBV5-6 combines with J gene TRBJ2-5; D may match TRBD1 or TRBD2 (6 bases each). Trimming cost V 2 bases and J 5 bases, with 16 bases left between them. The V gene's germline CDR1 is SGHDT and CDR2 YYEEEE. The CDR3 is 15 residues long. The CDR3 sequence: CASSFWGAIGETQYF. For the CDR3, the DNA is TGTGCCAGCAGCTTCTGGGGGGCCATCGGGGAGACCCAGTACTTC. Looking up the rest from reference TRBV5-6 and TRBJ2-5 gives the full variable domain: DAGVTQSPTHLIKTRGQQVTLRCSPKSGHDTVSWYQQALGQGPQFIFQYYEEEERQRGNFPDRFSGHQFPNYSSELNVNALLLGDSALYLCASSFWGAIGETQYFGPGTRLLVL.